This entry lists 25 T cell receptor beta chains sequenced from one sample in a study of CD8+ T cells in alopecia areata. RNA was isolated and reverse transcribed to cDNA, the sequencing template. Sequencing was performed with immunoSEQ multiplex PCR; in TCRdb, only in-frame clones are kept and a portion is missing. The data contain some 110,000 clones, roughly 50% of them singletons. This sample's treatment: oral pan-JAK inhibitor, 5-10 mg twice daily. The specimen was CD8+ T cells sorted from blood, collected at week 4, from a patient treated with tofacitinib. The receptor source for this set is a human donor with alopecia areata.

In this sample, this clone turned up a few times. The chain uses TRBV15 and TRBJ1-1; perhaps TRBD1 as D (6 bases). V was trimmed by 1 base and J by 6 bases, leaving 15 bases between them. The CDR3 spans 15 residues. Germline V gene lookup returns CDR1 LNHNV and CDR2 YYDKDF (reference sequence). CDR3 amino acids: CATSRAVGEGAEAFF. The CDR3 DNA reads TGTGCCACCAGCAGAGCGGTGGGGGAGGGGGCTGAAGCTTTCTTT. Combining the CDR3 with reference TRBV15 and TRBJ1-1 gives the whole variable domain DAMVIQNPRYQVTQFGKPVTLSCSQTLNHNVMYWYQQKSSQAPKLLFHYYDKDFNNEADTPDNFQSRRPNTSFCFLDIRSPGLGDTAMYLCATSRAVGEGAEAFFGQGTRLTVV.

CDR3 loop: CASSLGGRRGASYNEQFF. CDR3 coding DNA: TGTGCCAGCAGCTTAGGAGGACGGCGGGGGGCGTCCTACAATGAGCAGTTCTTC. The V and J genes are TRBV7-6 and TRBJ2-1, with 8 bases matching TRBD2. The germline V gene has CDR1 SGHVS and CDR2 FNYEAQ. Losses at the gene ends were 1 base for V and 1 base for J; bases not matched to a gene: 9. The CDR3 extends over 18 amino acids. Looking up the rest from reference TRBV7-6 and TRBJ2-1 gives the full variable domain: GAGVSQSPRYKVTKRGQDVALRCDPISGHVSLYWYRQALGQGPEFLTYFNYEAQQDKSGLPNDRFSAERPEGSISTLTIQRTEQRDSAMYRCASSLGGRRGASYNEQFFGPGTRLTVL.

This clone occurred a few times. The gene calls are TRBV29-1 and TRBJ2-3, with 10 bases identical to TRBD2. This CDR3 is built from 15 residues. The V segment lost 3 bases and the J segment 2 bases; nucleotides outside the gene matches: 5. The V gene's germline CDR1 is SQVTM and CDR2 ANQGSEA. The CDR3 nucleotides read TGCAGCGTTGATGCAGCGGGGGGGCCCACAGATACGCAGTATTTT. It translates to CSVDAAGGPTDTQYF.

V gene TRBV29-1 combines with J gene TRBJ1-1; unclear D gene. The V end lost 0 bases, the J end lost 4 bases, and 12 bases lay between the germline ends. The CDR3 consists of 14 residues. Germline V lookup: CDR1 SQVTM, CDR2 ANQGSEA. The CDR3 sequence is CSVEDSQRSTEAFF. CDR3 coding DNA: TGCAGCGTTGAAGACAGTCAGAGGAGCACTGAAGCTTTCTTT. Filled out from reference TRBV29-1 and TRBJ1-1, the complete variable domain reads SAVISQKPSRDICQRGTSLTIQCQVDSQVTMMFWYRQQPGQSLTLIATANQGSEATYESGFVIDKFPISRPNLTFSTLTVSNMSPEDSSIYLCSVEDSQRSTEAFFGQGTRLTVV.

This clone was found a few times. This sequence joins TRBV7-2 and TRBJ2-3; 13 nucleotides align to TRBD2. Germline-derived CDR1 and CDR2 are SGHTA and FQGNSA. The V segment lost 4 bases and the J segment 4 bases; nucleotides outside the gene matches: 5. This CDR3 is built from 16 residues. The CDR3 region has the DNA TGTGCCAGCAGCTCGGGACTAGCGGGGTTCGCAGATACGCAGTATTTT. Translating gives CASSSGLAGFADTQYF.

The rearrangement uses TRBV4-3 and TRBJ1-2; TRBD1 aligns across 7 bases. Trimming cost V 0 bases and J 7 bases; bases outside gene matches: 11. This CDR3 comprises 16 residues. In germline, CDR1 is LGHNA, CDR2 YSLEER. CDR3 in DNA: TGCGCCAGCAGCCAAGATGGCGAGGGGACAGTCGCTGGCTACACCTTC. Protein: CASSQDGEGTVAGYTF.

The genes are TRBV28 and TRBJ2-7; 7 positions match TRBD2. This CDR3 region has 14 residues. From germline, CDR1 is MDHEN and CDR2 SYDVKM. J lost 0 bases, V lost 4 bases, and 3 bases had no gene match. The CDR3 DNA reads TGTGCCAGCAGTTGGGGGACTAACTCCTACGAGCAGTACTTC. Translation gives CASSWGTNSYEQYF.

This clone was observed a few times. One end of the junction does not line up with germline, which may come from a read error. The CDR3 DNA follows: TGCAGCGTTGAAAGTACGGGGACGCCAATCGCCTTC. This translates into CSVESTGTPIAF. This sequence joins TRBV29-1 and TRBJ1-2; TRBD1 might be the D (5 bases). The CDR3 is made up of 12 amino acids. Germline assignment: CDR1 SQVTM and CDR2 ANQGSEA. Variable domain in full (rest from reference TRBV29-1 and TRBJ1-2): SAVISQKPSRDICQRGTSLTIQCQVDSQVTMMFWYRQQPGQSLTLIATANQGSEATYESGFVIDKFPISRPNLTFSTLTVSNMSPEDSSIYLCSVESTGTPIAFGSGTRLTVV.

This clone has just a few counts. The chain has TRBV30 and TRBJ2-5; 10 bases agree with TRBD1. There are 14 residues in the CDR3. With V trimmed by 5 bases and J by 4 bases, 7 bases remained unmatched. Germline V gives CDR1 GTSNPN, CDR2 SVGIG (reference sequence). CDR3 protein: CAWVSGQGTETQYF. The CDR3 DNA follows: TGTGCCTGGGTTTCGGGACAGGGGACAGAGACCCAGTACTTC.

This chain uses TRBV30 with TRBJ2-6; D might be TRBD1 (5 bases). The germline V gene has CDR1 GTSNPN and CDR2 SVGIG (reference sequence). The CDR3 has 15 residues. V was clipped by 1 base and J by 0 bases, with 7 bases between them. CDR3 DNA sequence: TGTGCCTGGAGTGACAGGAACTCTGGGGCCAACGTCCTGACTTTC. Its protein is CAWSDRNSGANVLTF. Looking up the rest from reference TRBV30 and TRBJ2-6 gives the full variable domain: SQTIHQWPATLVQPVGSPLSLECTVEGTSNPNLYWYRQAAGRGLQLLFYSVGIGQISSEVPQNLSASRPQDRQFILSSKKLLLSDSGFYLCAWSDRNSGANVLTFGAGSRLTVL.

The chain employs TRBV5-1 and TRBJ2-3; D possibly corresponds to TRBD1 (5 bases). Germline V gene lookup returns CDR1 SGHRS and CDR2 YFSETQ. This CDR3 has 13 amino acids. V lost 5 bases to trimming and J lost 0 bases, with 7 bases between them. The CDR3 nucleotides read TGCGCCAGCAGGACAGATAGCACAGATACGCAGTATTTT. Residues: CASRTDSTDTQYF.

This clone occurred once. Other DNA sequences in the same sample also yield this CDR3. The chain joins TRBV27 to TRBJ2-7; unclear D gene. This CDR3 spans 13 amino acids. Germline CDR1 and CDR2: MNHEY and SMNVEV (reference sequence). V lost 0 bases and J 0 bases, leaving 3 bases between the germline ends. For the CDR3, the DNA is TGTGCCAGCAGTTTATCGCCCTCCTACGAGCAGTACTTC. This encodes CASSLSPSYEQYF.

This clone was observed a handful of times. The rearrangement links TRBV4-1 to TRBJ1-5; D call uncertain. Trimming took off 2 bases at V and 5 bases at J, with 7 bases between the two ends. Germline V gene data show CDR1 as MGHRA and CDR2 as YSYEKL. The CDR3 runs 13 residues. The CDR3 bases are TGCGCCAGCAGCCAACTTCGGGATCAGCCCCAGCATTTT. Amino acids: CASSQLRDQPQHF.

This clone showed up just a few times. The rearrangement joins TRBV11-2 to TRBJ2-7; D unclear. In germline, CDR1 is SGHAT, CDR2 FQNNGV. The CDR3 is 11 residues long. Between the trimmed V and J ends, which lost 5 bases and 2 bases, there was a span of 4 bases. CDR3 region: CASSLPYEQYF. The DNA for the CDR3 is TGTGCCAGCAGCCTCCCCTACGAGCAGTACTTC.

This clone was detected only once. The chain has TRBV29-1 and TRBJ1-1; TRBD1 agrees at 9 bases. J gave up 8 bases and V 6 bases, and 10 bases lay outside the gene matches. The germline V gene encodes CDR1 SQVTM and CDR2 ANQGSEA. The CDR3 loop spans 13 amino acids. CDR3 coding DNA: TGCAGCGTAGAAACAGGGGGCATAGTGGAAGCTTTCTTT. Its protein product is CSVETGGIVEAFF.

The V and J genes are TRBV30 and TRBJ1-5, with a weak D call TRBD1 (5 bases). Germline lookup yields CDR1 GTSNPN and CDR2 SVGIG (reference sequence). The CDR3 spans 14 residues. Trimming shortened V by 1 base and J by 2 bases, and 9 bases separated the two germline ends. In nucleotides, the CDR3 is TGTGCCTGGAGTGAGGGGCGGGGCAATCAGCCCCAGCATTTT. Translated: CAWSEGRGNQPQHF.

This clone was observed a handful of times. The V call is TRBV29-1, the J call TRBJ1-6; D unresolved. V lost 4 bases to trimming and J lost 4 bases, with 11 bases between them. CDR1 is SQVTM and CDR2 is ANQGSEA in the germline V gene. The CDR3 consists of 14 residues. The CDR3, as DNA: TGCAGCGTTGTTTTCGAGGGATATAATTCACCCCTCCACTTT. Translating gives CSVVFEGYNSPLHF.

This chain uses TRBV13 with TRBJ2-7; 7 bases align to TRBD1. Trimming removed 0 bases from V and 5 bases from J; junction bases left unmatched: 4. CDR1 is PRHDT and CDR2 is FYEKMQ in the germline V gene (reference sequence). This CDR3 has 14 residues. CDR3 region: CASSLGKTGNEQYF. CDR3 nucleotide sequence: TGTGCCAGCAGCTTAGGGAAGACAGGGAACGAGCAGTACTTC. Supplemented by reference TRBV13 and TRBJ2-7, the full variable domain reads AAGVIQSPRHLIKEKRETATLKCYPIPRHDTVYWYQQGPGQDPQFLISFYEKMQSDKGSIPDRFSAQQFSDYHSELNMSSLELGDSALYFCASSLGKTGNEQYFGPGTRLTVT.

The rearrangement links TRBV19 to TRBJ1-5; tentative D call: TRBD1 (5 bases). V dropped 3 bases and J dropped 5 bases, with 11 bases sitting between them. This CDR3 region has 14 residues. Germline V CDR1 and CDR2: LNHDA, SQIVND (reference sequence). The CDR3 is CASSIVTEDQPQHF. CDR3 bases: TGTGCCAGTAGTATCGTGACAGAGGATCAGCCCCAGCATTTT.

This clone was seen more than once but under ten times. Other DNA sequences of this sample code for an identical CDR3. The genes are TRBV28 and TRBJ2-1, with unresolved D. V lost 3 bases and J lost 0, with 9 bases in between. CDR3 length: 15 residues. Germline CDR1 and CDR2: MDHEN and SYDVKM. The CDR3 reads CASSLLGNSYNEQFF. The CDR3 nucleotides are TGTGCCAGCAGTTTGCTAGGCAACTCCTACAATGAGCAGTTCTTC.

This chain uses TRBV7-2 with TRBJ1-6, with unresolved D. The germline V gene encodes CDR1 SGHTA and CDR2 FQGNSA. V lost 5 bases and J 7 bases, leaving 3 bases between the germline ends. This CDR3 is 11 amino acids long. Here the CDR3 reads CASSANSPLHF. The CDR3 region has the DNA TGTGCCAGCAGCGCGAATTCACCCCTCCACTTT.

This clone was seen only a few times. The chain recombines TRBV29-1 with TRBJ1-4; tentative D call: TRBD1 (6 bases). V was clipped by 1 base and J by 5 bases, with 11 bases between them. The CDR3 has 14 residues. Germline V gene sequence: CDR1 SQVTM, CDR2 ANQGSEA. CDR3 sequence reads: CSVEVSDRNEKLFF. CDR3 sequence (DNA): TGCAGCGTTGAAGTATCGGACAGAAATGAAAAACTGTTTTTT.

The chain links TRBV30 to TRBJ1-2; unclear D gene. Germline V gene sequence: CDR1 GTSNPN, CDR2 SVGIG (reference sequence). The CDR3 is 14 residues long. The ends were cut back, 1 base at V and 4 bases at J, with 13 bases in the middle. CDR3 nucleotides: TGTGCCTGGAGTGAAAGCGGGCGGGCCTATGGCTACACCTTC. Encoded protein: CAWSESGRAYGYTF. Full variable domain (missing parts from reference TRBV30 and TRBJ1-2): SQTIHQWPATLVQPVGSPLSLECTVEGTSNPNLYWYRQAAGRGLQLLFYSVGIGQISSEVPQNLSASRPQDRQFILSSKKLLLSDSGFYLCAWSESGRAYGYTFGSGTRLTVV.

V is TRBV4-1 and J is TRBJ2-7; D is uncertain. Trimming left V 0 bases short and J 0 bases short, with 3 bases between. There are 13 residues in the CDR3. Germline CDR1 MGHRA, CDR2 YSYEKL. In DNA form, the CDR3 reads TGCGCCAGCAGCCAAGATATCTCCTACGAGCAGTACTTC. Its protein product is CASSQDISYEQYF.

The J gene is TRBJ1-2, the V gene TRBV15; 8 nucleotides match TRBD1. CDR1 and CDR2 from the germline V gene are LNHNV and YYDKDF (reference sequence). With 7 bases clipped from V and 6 bases from J, the junction kept 7 bases outside the gene matches. The CDR3 has 13 amino acids. The CDR3 spells CATNRDRGHGYTF. CDR3 coding DNA: TGTGCCACCAACCGTGACAGGGGCCATGGCTACACCTTC.